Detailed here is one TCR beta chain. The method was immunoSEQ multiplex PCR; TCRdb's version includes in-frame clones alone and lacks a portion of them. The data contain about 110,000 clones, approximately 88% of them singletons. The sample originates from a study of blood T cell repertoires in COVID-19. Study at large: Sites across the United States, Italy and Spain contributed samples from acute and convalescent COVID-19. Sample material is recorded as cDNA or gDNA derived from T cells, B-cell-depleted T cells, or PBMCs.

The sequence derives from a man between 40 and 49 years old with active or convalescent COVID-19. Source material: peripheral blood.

CDR3 DNA: TGTGCCAGCAGCTTAGTAACGGTCGGGGTTCCTAATTCACCCCTCCACTTT. Its protein product is CASSLVTVGVPNSPLHF. The chain recombines TRBV7-2 with TRBJ1-6; D gene ambiguous. V was cut by 1 base and J by 6 bases, with 16 bases left in between. The CDR3 totals 17 residues. Germline CDR1 and CDR2: SGHTA and FQGNSA.